These T cell receptor beta chains were read from a single sample in a study of T cell changes during pregnancy in multiple sclerosis. Libraries were prepared by immunoSEQ multiplex PCR; TCRdb keeps only in-frame clonotypes and omits some of them. The profile covers around 120,000 clones, with 91% appearing a single time and approximately 3.5% taken by the ten largest. Sample: peripheral blood, taken after pregnancy. The source is a female donor with multiple sclerosis, enrolled in a pregnancy study. Each CDR3 is given with its conserved first and last residue. A D gene is named only where the DNA matches it firmly. A row's size may be missing; if present it is once, few, many or a size class.

cdr3_nt	cdr3_aa	d_call	cdr3_length	v_call	clone_size	j_call
TGTGCCATCAGGGGGGACAGTGACCAACGGGAGCTGTTTTTT	CAIRGDSDQRELFF	TRBD1	14	TRBV10-3	.	TRBJ2-2
TGTGCCATCCCCCACAGGGTTCAGCTTTCTATTTATAGCAATCAGCCCCAGCATTTT	CAIPHRVQLSIYSNQPQHF	.	19	TRBV21-1	.	TRBJ1-5
TGTGCCATCAGTGAGGAGTCCCCTGCAGATACGCAGTATTTT	CAISEESPADTQYF	.	14	TRBV10-3	once	TRBJ2-3
TGTGCCAGCAGCCTACAGGGGAACACTGAAGCTTTCTTT	CASSLQGNTEAFF	.	13	TRBV6-5	.	TRBJ1-1
TGTGCCAGCAGCTTGAGACTCCCGGGGACAGATACGCAGTATTTT	CASSLRLPGTDTQYF	.	15	TRBV5-5	.	TRBJ2-3
TGTGCCAGCAGTTCGGACAGGGGGTTCACTGAAGCTTTCTTT	CASSSDRGFTEAFF	TRBD1	14	TRBV27	.	TRBJ1-1
TGTGCCAGCAGTGGGACAGGGTCGGACACTGAAGCTTTCTTT	CASSGTGSDTEAFF	TRBD1	14	TRBV2	.	TRBJ1-1
TGTGCCAGCAGTGAAGTACCCGAGCCGTCCCGCTATGGCTACACCTTC	CASSEVPEPSRYGYTF	.	16	TRBV6-1	.	TRBJ1-2
TGTGCCTGGGGACAGACTAATTCACCCCTCCACTTT	CAWGQTNSPLHF	.	12	TRBV30	.	TRBJ1-6
TGTGCCAGTAGTCAGACAGGGTTGAATGGAAACACCATATATTTT	CASSQTGLNGNTIYF	TRBD1	15	TRBV19	.	TRBJ1-3
TGTGCCAGCTCGATGACAGGGAACAATTCACCCCTCCACTTT	CASSMTGNNSPLHF	TRBD1	14	TRBV18	.	TRBJ1-6
TGTGCCAACTCACAGGGATCGAACACTGAAGCTTTCTTT	CANSQGSNTEAFF	.	13	TRBV6-1	.	TRBJ1-1
TGTGCCAGCAGCTTGGATGTCTACTACAATGAGCAGTTCTTC	CASSLDVYYNEQFF	.	14	TRBV5-5	.	TRBJ2-1
TGTGCCAGCAGTGATCGGCGGGGACCCTCCTACGAGCAGTACTTC	CASSDRRGPSYEQYF	.	15	TRBV2	.	TRBJ2-7
TGTGCCAGTGAACAAGGACAGCGCAAGTATTTC	CASEQGQRKYF	.	11	TRBV10-3	few	TRBJ2-7
TGCAGCGTCCCCGGGGGGGGAGAGACCCAGTACTTC	CSVPGGGETQYF	TRBD2	12	TRBV29-1	.	TRBJ2-5
TGTGCCAGCTCACCCCTACAGGGAAACGAGCAGTACTTC	CASSPLQGNEQYF	.	13	TRBV18	.	TRBJ2-7
TGTGCCAGCAGCGTAGCCCCCTCGGCGGGACAGGGGTTTCACGAGCAGTACTTC	CASSVAPSAGQGFHEQYF	TRBD1	18	TRBV9	.	TRBJ2-7
TGTGCCAGTAGTGCATACAGGGGACCAAATGAAAAACTGTTTTTT	CASSAYRGPNEKLFF	TRBD1	15	TRBV19	.	TRBJ1-4
TGCGCCAGCAGCCCCCTGGGGGCGGGGGTGATCGCAGATACGCAGTATTTT	CASSPLGAGVIADTQYF	.	17	TRBV4-1	.	TRBJ2-3
TGTGCCATCAGTGAGGTGGACAGGGGGAACACTGAAGCTTTCTTT	CAISEVDRGNTEAFF	TRBD1	15	TRBV10-3	few	TRBJ1-1
TGTGCAAGTCGTCCCGGGACAGGGGGTTTCCAAGAGACCCAGTACTTC	CASRPGTGGFQETQYF	.	16	TRBV12-2	.	TRBJ2-5